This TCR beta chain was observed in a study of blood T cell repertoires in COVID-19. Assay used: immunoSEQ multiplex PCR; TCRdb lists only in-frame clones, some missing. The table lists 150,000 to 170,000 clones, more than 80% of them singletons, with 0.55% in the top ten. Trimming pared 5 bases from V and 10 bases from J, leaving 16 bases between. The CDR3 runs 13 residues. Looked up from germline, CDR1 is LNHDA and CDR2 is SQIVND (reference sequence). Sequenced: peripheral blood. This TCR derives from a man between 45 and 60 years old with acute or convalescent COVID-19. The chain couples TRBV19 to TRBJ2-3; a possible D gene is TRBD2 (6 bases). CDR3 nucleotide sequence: TGTGCCAGTAGTTGGAAGATCGGGGGTCCGCAGTATTTT. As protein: CASSWKIGGPQYF.